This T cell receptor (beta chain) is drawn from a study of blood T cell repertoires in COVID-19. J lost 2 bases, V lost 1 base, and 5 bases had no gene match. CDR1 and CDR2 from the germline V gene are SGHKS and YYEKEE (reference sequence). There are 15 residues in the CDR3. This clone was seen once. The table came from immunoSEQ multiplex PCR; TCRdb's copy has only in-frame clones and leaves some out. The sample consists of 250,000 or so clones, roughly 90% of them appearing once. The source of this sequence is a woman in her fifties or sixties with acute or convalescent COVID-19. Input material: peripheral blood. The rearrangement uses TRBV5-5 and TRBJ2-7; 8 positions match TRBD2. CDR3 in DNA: TGTGCCAGCAGCTTGAGCCTAGCGGGCCCCTACGAGCAGTACTTC. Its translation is CASSLSLAGPYEQYF.